This T cell receptor beta chain appears in the sequencing data of a study of cytomegalovirus exposure and HLA in healthy donors. The overall study: Earlier sequencing of about 179 million T cells yielded under 120 million unique TCR beta sequences.

The study's findings and limits: Researchers counted around 180 TCR beta chains as cytomegalovirus-associated.

Note on this clone: Its specificity is unknown.

Germline V gives CDR1 LGHNA, CDR2 YNFKEQ. V was cut by 3 bases and J by 3 bases, with 15 bases left in between. The CDR3 sequence is 16 residues long. The PCR used 60 Vbeta and 13 Jbeta primers. Profiled with immunoSEQ multiplex PCR; TCRdb holds only in-frame clones, not every one. The data contain about 100,000 clones, approximately 75% of them singletons. This sequence was found in a female donor in good health and CMV-seropositive. The specimen sequenced was PBMCs. The V and J genes are TRBV4-2 and TRBJ1-5, with D perhaps matching TRBD1 (6 bases). The CDR3 region is CASSQSRGPDNQPQHF. CDR3 coding DNA: TGTGCCAGCAGCCAGTCCAGGGGTCCCGACAATCAGCCCCAGCATTTT.